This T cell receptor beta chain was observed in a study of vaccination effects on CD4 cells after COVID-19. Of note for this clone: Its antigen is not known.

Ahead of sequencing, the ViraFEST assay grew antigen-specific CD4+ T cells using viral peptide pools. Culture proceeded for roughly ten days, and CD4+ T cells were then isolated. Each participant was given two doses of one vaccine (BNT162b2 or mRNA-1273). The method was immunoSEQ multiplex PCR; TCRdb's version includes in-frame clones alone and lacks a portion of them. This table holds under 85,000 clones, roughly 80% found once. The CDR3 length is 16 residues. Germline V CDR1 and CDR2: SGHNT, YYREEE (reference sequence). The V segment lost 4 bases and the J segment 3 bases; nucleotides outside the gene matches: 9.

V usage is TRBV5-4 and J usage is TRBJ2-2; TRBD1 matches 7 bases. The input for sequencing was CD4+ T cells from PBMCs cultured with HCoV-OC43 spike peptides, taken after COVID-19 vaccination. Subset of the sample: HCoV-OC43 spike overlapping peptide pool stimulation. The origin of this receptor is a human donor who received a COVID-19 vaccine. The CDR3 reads CASSRGGSFDTGELFF. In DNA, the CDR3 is TGTGCCAGCAGCCGAGGGGGCTCCTTCGACACCGGGGAGCTGTTTTTT.